This TCR beta chain came from a study of blood T cell repertoires in COVID-19. CDR1 and CDR2 (germline): SNHLY, FYNNEI. CDR3 length equals 14 residues. With 6 bases clipped from V and 4 bases from J, the junction kept 4 bases outside the gene matches. Authors' analysis steps: Amplified reference gene primers provided the basis for estimating nucleated cell counts. Method: immunoSEQ multiplex PCR; TCRdb's copy keeps in-frame clones and lacks some. V, J and clone size were drawn from that table, and D and trimming were deduced from the DNA. The sample includes just over 20,000 clones, approximately 90% seen only once; the top ten take approximately 3.8%.

The sample consisted of peripheral blood. This sequence joins TRBV2 and TRBJ2-2; 8 bases agree with TRBD2. The receptor was isolated from a middle-aged man with active COVID-19. The CDR3 reads CASSQRGFTGELFF. The CDR3 nucleotides read TGTGCCAGCAGCCAGCGGGGGTTCACCGGGGAGCTGTTTTTT.